This record covers a single TCR beta chain. The data were taken from a study of blood T cell repertoires in COVID-19. For the study at large: Samples of COVID-19 (acute and convalescent) were obtained from the United States, Italy and Spain. In each case, the material was cDNA or gDNA derived from T cells, B-cell-depleted T cells, or PBMCs.

This CDR3 is 16 amino acids long. Germline values: CDR1 SGHVS, CDR2 FNYEAQ. The V end was cut by 1 base, the J end by 3 bases, with 15 bases between. Study processing details: Reference gene primer amplification gave estimated nucleated cell counts. Assay used: immunoSEQ multiplex PCR; TCRdb lists only in-frame clones, some missing. V and J calls and clone size are as listed in that table; D and trimming were resolved from the DNA. Of some 70,000 clones in the sample, 65% to 90% were seen once. Sequencing was performed on peripheral blood. The rearrangement joins TRBV7-6 to TRBJ1-1; D not resolved. This TCR was sampled from a man older than 75 with acute or convalescent COVID-19. DNA for the CDR3: TGTGCCAGCAGCTTAGGTGTTCAACAGCGGGACACTGAAGCTTTCTTT. This gives the protein CASSLGVQQRDTEAFF.